The next 27 T cell receptor beta chains were all read from a single sample in a study of CD8+ T cells in alopecia areata. RNA, once extracted, was reverse transcribed into cDNA for use as the sequencing template. Measured with immunoSEQ multiplex PCR; TCRdb has only the in-frame clones, and not every one. The table has almost 250,000 clones, 67% seen once. The sequenced sample was CD4+ T cells sorted from blood, obtained at week 0. The receptor set was obtained from a human donor with alopecia areata.

This chain connects TRBV6-5 to TRBJ1-4, with 7 bases lining up with TRBD1. V shed 6 bases, J shed 1 base, and the junction held 5 bases outside the gene matches. Per germline, CDR1 MNHEY and CDR2 SVGAGI. This CDR3 spans 15 amino acids. The CDR3, as DNA: TGTGCCAGCAGGACCGACAGGGTAACTAATGAAAAACTGTTTTTT. Protein: CASRTDRVTNEKLFF.

This chain connects TRBV15 to TRBJ2-7; possibly TRBD1 for D (5 bases). Trimming shortened V by 7 bases and J by 2 bases, and 12 bases separated the two germline ends. Looked up from germline, CDR1 is LNHNV and CDR2 is YYDKDF (reference sequence). The CDR3 consists of 13 residues. The DNA for the CDR3 is TGTGCCACCAATTCAGGGAATACCTACGAGCAGTACTTC. Residues: CATNSGNTYEQYF.

The rearrangement links TRBV29-1 to TRBJ1-1, with D unclear. The V gene's germline CDR1 is SQVTM and CDR2 ANQGSEA. V was pared by 1 base and J by 3 bases, with 12 bases between. This CDR3 has 14 amino acids. The CDR3 loop reads CSVEVAGWDTEAFF. CDR3 nucleotide sequence: TGCAGCGTTGAAGTTGCGGGGTGGGACACTGAAGCTTTCTTT.

The chain uses TRBV29-1 and TRBJ2-5; D is undetermined. This CDR3 comprises 11 residues. Germline-derived CDR1 and CDR2 are SQVTM and ANQGSEA. The ends were cut back, 0 bases at V and 5 bases at J, with 4 bases in the middle. CDR3 DNA: TGCAGCGTTGAAGAAGTGGAGACCCAGTACTTC. It yields the protein CSVEEVETQYF.

The chain is built from TRBV7-9 and TRBJ1-6; no reliable D call. The V gene lost 5 bases and the J gene lost 5 bases, with 13 bases spanning the gap. The CDR3 contains 15 residues. CDR1 SEHNR and CDR2 FQNEAQ come from the germline V gene (reference sequence). CDR3 loop: CASSPSDRNNSPLHF. CDR3 DNA sequence: TGTGCCAGCAGCCCGTCTGACCGAAATAATTCACCCCTCCACTTT.

V is TRBV7-2 and J is TRBJ2-7; D gene ambiguous. This CDR3 contains 14 residues. Germline V lookup: CDR1 SGHTA, CDR2 FQGNSA. V was trimmed by 1 base and J by 2 bases, leaving 9 bases between them. The CDR3 region is CASSLVARTYEQYF. For the CDR3, the DNA is TGTGCCAGCAGCTTAGTGGCCAGAACCTACGAGCAGTACTTC.

This clone was picked up a small number of times. The V and J genes are TRBV6-5 and TRBJ1-2; 11 nucleotides agree with TRBD1. Per the germline V gene, CDR1 is MNHEY and CDR2 is SVGAGI. Trimming cost V 6 bases and J 7 bases; bases outside gene matches: 4. The CDR3 is 13 amino acids. Here the CDR3 reads CASRRDRGSGYTF. CDR3 DNA: TGTGCCAGCAGAAGGGACAGGGGGAGTGGCTACACCTTC.

This rearrangement joins TRBV9 to TRBJ2-1; D perhaps matches TRBD1 (6 bases). Per germline, CDR1 SGDLS and CDR2 YYNGEE. The CDR3 runs to 17 residues. Trimming cost V 4 bases and J 1 base, with 18 bases left between them. CDR3 DNA: TGTGCCAGCAGCATTAACCCCGGACAGAGTTCCTACAATGAGCAGTTCTTC. Protein product: CASSINPGQSSYNEQFF.

This chain links TRBV25-1 with TRBJ1-6, with D maybe TRBD1 (5 bases). CDR1 and CDR2 from the germline V gene are MGHDK and SYGVNS. This CDR3 spans 13 amino acids. The V end was cut by 4 bases, the J end by 6 bases, with 7 bases between. This CDR3 is CASSAGGNSPLHF. The CDR3 bases are TGTGCCAGCAGTGCTGGGGGTAATTCACCCCTCCACTTT. Variable domain in full (rest from reference TRBV25-1 and TRBJ1-6): EADIYQTPRYLVIGTGKKITLECSQTMGHDKMYWYQQDPGMELHLIHYSYGVNSTEKGDLSSESTVSRIRTEHFPLTLESARPSHTSQYLCASSAGGNSPLHFGNGTRLTVT.

The chain has TRBV6-1 and TRBJ2-5; 7 positions agree with TRBD1. There are 15 residues in the CDR3. V was pared by 6 bases and J by 2 bases, with 9 bases of the junction left unmatched. CDR1 MNHNS and CDR2 SASEGT come from the germline V gene. The CDR3 region is CASRRQGSRQETQYF. The DNA of the CDR3 is TGTGCCAGCAGACGACAGGGCTCCCGTCAAGAGACCCAGTACTTC.

This chain connects TRBV30 to TRBJ2-7, with D hard to call. Trimming left V 5 bases short and J 4 bases short, with 9 bases between. The CDR3 has 11 amino acids. Per the germline V gene, CDR1 is GTSNPN and CDR2 is SVGIG (reference sequence). The CDR3 DNA reads TGTGCCTGGGCCGCCCCATACGAGCAGTACTTC. This codes for CAWAAPYEQYF.

A single count supports this clone. The CDR3 region has the DNA TGTGCCAGCAGTGCCAGGGGGCGCAACTATGGCTACACCTTC. Translation gives CASSARGRNYGYTF. The chain uses TRBV2 and TRBJ1-2, with 8 bases lining up with TRBD1. Per germline, CDR1 SNHLY and CDR2 FYNNEI. This CDR3 is built from 14 residues. The ends lost 4 bases at V and 2 bases at J; junction bases unmatched: 3.

This clone was observed a handful of times. V and J are TRBV5-4 and TRBJ1-2; 9 nucleotides line up with TRBD1. V shed 3 bases, J shed 8 bases, and the junction held 8 bases outside the gene matches. The CDR3 spans 14 residues. Germline values: CDR1 SGHNT, CDR2 YYREEE (reference sequence). The CDR3 reads CASSSLDRGKGYTF. DNA of the CDR3: TGTGCCAGCAGCTCCCTAGACAGGGGGAAAGGCTACACCTTC.

This clone appeared once. The CDR3 is CSVLLAAPRQETQYF. DNA for the CDR3: TGCAGCGTCCTATTGGCGGCGCCACGACAAGAGACCCAGTACTTC. This rearrangement joins TRBV29-1 to TRBJ2-5, with no clear D. Trimming took 6 bases from V and 2 from J, leaving 19 bases between them. The CDR3 contains 15 residues. The germline V gene encodes CDR1 SQVTM and CDR2 ANQGSEA.

The chain employs TRBV5-1 and TRBJ2-1; TRBD2 agrees at 7 bases. This CDR3 region has 13 residues. J gave up 6 bases and V 5 bases, and 5 bases lay outside the gene matches. Germline loops: CDR1 SGHRS, CDR2 YFSETQ. The CDR3 loop is CASRAGVTNEQFF. The CDR3 DNA is TGCGCCAGCAGGGCGGGGGTAACCAATGAGCAGTTCTTC.

V and J are TRBV30 and TRBJ1-5; D is unresolved. Germline V gene sequence: CDR1 GTSNPN, CDR2 SVGIG (reference sequence). The V gene lost 5 bases and the J gene lost 4 bases, with 12 bases spanning the gap. This CDR3 is built from 13 residues. CDR3 in DNA: TGTGCCTGGGGGCTCGGGAATAATCAGCCCCAGCATTTT. As protein: CAWGLGNNQPQHF.

This rearrangement joins TRBV6-5 to TRBJ2-1, with a weak D call TRBD2 (6 bases). Germline CDR1 MNHEY, CDR2 SVGAGI. V was cut by 6 bases and J by 3 bases, with 9 bases left in between. The CDR3 consists of 13 residues. In nucleotides, the CDR3 is TGTGCCAGCAGAGGGACTCACTACAATGAGCAGTTCTTC. As protein: CASRGTHYNEQFF.

V gene TRBV30 combines with J gene TRBJ2-7, with D maybe TRBD1 (5 bases). The V and J ends lost 4 bases and 3 bases respectively, with 13 bases between them. The germline CDR1 and CDR2 sequences are GTSNPN and SVGIG (reference sequence). This CDR3 spans 13 amino acids. This chain's CDR3 is CAWTGQKGYEQYF. In DNA, the CDR3 is TGTGCCTGGACAGGGCAGAAAGGCTACGAGCAGTACTTC.

The chain joins TRBV30 to TRBJ2-4, with a weak D call TRBD1 (5 bases). Trimming took off 4 bases at V and 8 bases at J, with 9 bases between the two ends. This CDR3 contains 11 residues. CDR1 and CDR2 (germline): GTSNPN, SVGIG (reference sequence). DNA of the CDR3: TGTGCCTGGACTCAGGGTGACATTCAGTACTTC. Its translation: CAWTQGDIQYF.

The chain carries TRBV7-6 and TRBJ2-7, with D maybe TRBD2 (7 bases). The V and J ends lost 1 base and 0 bases respectively, with 13 bases between them. The length of the CDR3 is 16 residues. In germline, CDR1 is SGHVS, CDR2 FNYEAQ. DNA for the CDR3: TGTGCCAGCAGCTTAGTTCCGGGGGGCCTCTCCTACGAGCAGTACTTC. Its translation is CASSLVPGGLSYEQYF.

The V and J genes are TRBV6-6 and TRBJ2-2; no clear D gene. Germline CDR1 MNHNY, CDR2 SVGAGI (reference sequence). The CDR3 covers 14 residues. V lost 7 bases and J 1 base, leaving 10 bases between the germline ends. CDR3 DNA: TGTGCCAGCAACATTAAACGGAACACCGGGGAGCTGTTTTTT. It yields the protein CASNIKRNTGELFF.

This chain uses TRBV29-1 with TRBJ2-6, with D hard to call. The germline V gene encodes CDR1 SQVTM and CDR2 ANQGSEA. Between the trimmed V and J ends, which lost 4 bases and 4 bases, there was a span of 8 bases. CDR3 length: 13 amino acids. The CDR3 DNA follows: TGCAGCGTTGCCGTCTCCGGGGCCAACGTCCTGACTTTC. Amino acids: CSVAVSGANVLTF.

The chain carries TRBV2 and TRBJ2-1, with 8 bases lining up with TRBD1. CDR1 and CDR2 (germline): SNHLY, FYNNEI. With V trimmed by 4 bases and J by 10 bases, 9 bases remained unmatched. CDR3 size: 14 residues. CDR3 sequence reads: CASSGRTGRFEQFF. Here the CDR3 DNA reads TGTGCCAGCAGTGGGAGGACAGGGAGGTTCGAGCAGTTCTTC.

In its sample, this clone was seen a few times. This sequence joins TRBV5-6 and TRBJ2-7, with 7 positions matching TRBD1. Trimming cost V 6 bases and J 3 bases; bases outside gene matches: 12. This CDR3 region has 15 residues. Germline V gene lookup returns CDR1 SGHDT and CDR2 YYEEEE. The CDR3 sequence: CASNRDLTGSYEQYF. CDR3 DNA sequence: TGTGCCAGCAACAGGGACCTGACAGGGAGCTACGAGCAGTACTTC.

The chain has TRBV29-1 and TRBJ2-2, with D perhaps TRBD1 (5 bases). V lost 4 bases and J 4 bases, leaving 16 bases between the germline ends. Germline lookup yields CDR1 SQVTM and CDR2 ANQGSEA. The CDR3 consists of 15 residues. The CDR3 protein is CSVAVRTGTTGELFF. The CDR3 DNA reads TGCAGCGTTGCCGTTCGTACAGGAACCACCGGGGAGCTGTTTTTT.

This clone has just one count. The chain employs TRBV30 and TRBJ1-3; D is undetermined. The CDR3 sequence is 13 residues long. Trimming shortened V by 5 bases and J by 0 bases, and 8 bases separated the two germline ends. Per the germline V gene, CDR1 is GTSNPN and CDR2 is SVGIG (reference sequence). The CDR3 coding sequence is TGTGCCTGGGACCGGAGCTCTGGAAACACCATATATTTT. Encoded protein: CAWDRSSGNTIYF.

V and J are TRBV7-8 and TRBJ2-7; a weak D match, TRBD1 (5 bases). V gave up 0 bases and J gave up 2 bases, with 17 bases separating them. This CDR3 comprises 17 residues. CDR1 SGHVS and CDR2 FQNEAQ come from the germline V gene. The CDR3 bases are TGTGCCAGCAGCTTAGCATTAGGACACTCGGAAACCTACGAGCAGTACTTC. Protein product: CASSLALGHSETYEQYF.